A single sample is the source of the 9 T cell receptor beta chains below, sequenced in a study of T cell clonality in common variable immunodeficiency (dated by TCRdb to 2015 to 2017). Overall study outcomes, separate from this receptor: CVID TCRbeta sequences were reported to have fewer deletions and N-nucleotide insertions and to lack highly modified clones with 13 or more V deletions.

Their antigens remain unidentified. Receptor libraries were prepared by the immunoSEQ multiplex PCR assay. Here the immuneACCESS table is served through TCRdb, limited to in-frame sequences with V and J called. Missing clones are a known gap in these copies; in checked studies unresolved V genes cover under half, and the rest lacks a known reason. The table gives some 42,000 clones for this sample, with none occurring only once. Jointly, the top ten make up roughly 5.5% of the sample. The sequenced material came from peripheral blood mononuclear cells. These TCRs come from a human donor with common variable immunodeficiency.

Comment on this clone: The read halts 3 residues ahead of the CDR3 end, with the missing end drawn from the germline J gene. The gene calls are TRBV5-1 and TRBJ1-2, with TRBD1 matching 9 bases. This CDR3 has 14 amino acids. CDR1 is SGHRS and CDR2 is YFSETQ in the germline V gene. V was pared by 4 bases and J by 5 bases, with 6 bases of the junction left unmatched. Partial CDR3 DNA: TGCGCCAGCAGCGCCACCGGGACAGGGTATGGC. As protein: CASSATGTGYG. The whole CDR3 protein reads CASSATGTGYGYTF.

CDR3 DNA (partial): TGTGCCAGTAGTTTCTCGGACAGGGGACTATCCTATGGC. This encodes CASSFSDRGLSYG. The whole CDR3 sequence reads CASSFSDRGLSYGYTF. The gene calls are TRBV19 and TRBJ1-2; TRBD1 agrees at 9 bases. The read terminates 3 residues before the CDR3 end, so the remaining end is supplied by the germline J gene. Germline V gene sequence: CDR1 LNHDA, CDR2 SQIVND (reference sequence). The V segment lost 5 bases and the J segment 4 bases; nucleotides outside the gene matches: 11. This CDR3 is built from 16 residues.

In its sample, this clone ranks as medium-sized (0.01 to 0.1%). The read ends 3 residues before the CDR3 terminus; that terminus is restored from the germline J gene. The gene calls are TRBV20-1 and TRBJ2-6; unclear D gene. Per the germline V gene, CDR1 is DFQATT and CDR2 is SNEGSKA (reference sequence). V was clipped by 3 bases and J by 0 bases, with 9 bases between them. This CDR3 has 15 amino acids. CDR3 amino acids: CSARGESSGANVLTF. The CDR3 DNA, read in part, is TGCAGTGCTAGGGGCGAAAGCTCTGGGGCCAACGTC.

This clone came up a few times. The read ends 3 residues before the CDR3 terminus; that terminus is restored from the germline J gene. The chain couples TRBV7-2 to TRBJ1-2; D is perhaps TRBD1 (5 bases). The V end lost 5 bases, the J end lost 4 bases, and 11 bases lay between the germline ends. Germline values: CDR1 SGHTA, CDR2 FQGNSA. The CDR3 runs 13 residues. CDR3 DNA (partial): TGTGCCAGCAGCCCCGAGGGGAGCTATGGC. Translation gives CASSPEGSYG. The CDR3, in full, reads CASSPEGSYGYTF.

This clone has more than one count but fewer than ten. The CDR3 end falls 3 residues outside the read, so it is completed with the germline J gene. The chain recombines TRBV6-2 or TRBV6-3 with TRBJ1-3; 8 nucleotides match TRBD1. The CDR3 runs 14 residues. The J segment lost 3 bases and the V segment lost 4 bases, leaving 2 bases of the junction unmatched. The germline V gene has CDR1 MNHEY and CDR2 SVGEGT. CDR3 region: CASSWTGSGNTIYF. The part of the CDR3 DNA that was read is TGTGCCAGCAGTTGGACAGGGAGTGGAAACACC.

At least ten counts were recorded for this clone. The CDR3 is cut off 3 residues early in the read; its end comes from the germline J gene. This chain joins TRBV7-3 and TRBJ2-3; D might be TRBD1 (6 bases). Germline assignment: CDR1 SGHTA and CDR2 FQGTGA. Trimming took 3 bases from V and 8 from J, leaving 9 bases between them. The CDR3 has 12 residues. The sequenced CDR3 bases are TGTGCCAGCAGCTTTATAGGGGGTACG. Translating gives CASSFIGGT. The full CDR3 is CASSFIGGTQYF.

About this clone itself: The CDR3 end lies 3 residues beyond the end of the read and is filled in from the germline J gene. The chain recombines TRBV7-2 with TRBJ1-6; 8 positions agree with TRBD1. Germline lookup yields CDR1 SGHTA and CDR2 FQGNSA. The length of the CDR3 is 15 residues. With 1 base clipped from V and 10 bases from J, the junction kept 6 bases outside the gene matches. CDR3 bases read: TGTGCCAGCAGCTTAGTTAACCAGGGGGCATCACCC. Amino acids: CASSLVNQGASP. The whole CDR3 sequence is CASSLVNQGASPLHF.

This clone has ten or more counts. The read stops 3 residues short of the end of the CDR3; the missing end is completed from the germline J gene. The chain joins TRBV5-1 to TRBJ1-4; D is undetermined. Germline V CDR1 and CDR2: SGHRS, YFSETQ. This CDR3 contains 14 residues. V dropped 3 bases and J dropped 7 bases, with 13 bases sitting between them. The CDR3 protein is CASSWTAGSEKLFF. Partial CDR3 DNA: TGCGCCAGCAGCTGGACCGCGGGCAGTGAAAAA.

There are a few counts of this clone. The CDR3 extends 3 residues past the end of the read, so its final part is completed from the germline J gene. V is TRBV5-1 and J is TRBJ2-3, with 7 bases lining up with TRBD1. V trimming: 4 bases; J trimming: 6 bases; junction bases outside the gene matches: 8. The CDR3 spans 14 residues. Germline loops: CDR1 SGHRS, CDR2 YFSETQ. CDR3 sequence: CASSTGTVGDTQYF. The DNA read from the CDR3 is TGCGCCAGCAGCACCGGGACAGTGGGGGATACG.